This entry is about one T cell receptor (beta chain). J was trimmed by 4 bases and V by 2 bases; bases with no gene match: 12. The CDR3 extends over 19 amino acids. Per the germline V gene, CDR1 is SEHNR and CDR2 is FQNEAQ (reference sequence). Together with a sample-barcoded 5' primer, a J-beta primer mix was included in a second PCR lasting 7 to 11 cycles. There were at least 2.5 million CDR3-containing paired-end reads obtained from each sample. TCRdb reanalysed the 5' RACE reads using MiXCR and keeps one entry per CDR3 protein. This repertoire shows around 780,000 distinct CDR3 sequences, about 61% found once; its top ten account for under 30%. This sample is drawn from a study of blood T cells in healthy people across ages. The donors, healthy Caucasians from Russia, were aged roughly 6 to 95.

The sample was blood. V is TRBV7-9 and J is TRBJ2-1, with 12 bases fitting TRBD2. This sequence originates from a man in his forties in good health. CDR3 residues: CASSLWGRLAGVGYNEQFF. CDR3 bases: TGTGCCAGCAGCTTATGGGGCCGACTAGCGGGAGTTGGGTACAATGAGCAGTTCTTC.